In this sample, the clone carrying this T cell receptor beta chain turned up many times. Each CDR3 protein gets one entry after TCRdb re-called the RT-PCR reads with MiXCR. Of about a million distinct CDR3 sequences listed, roughly 18% were seen once; the top ten hold 5% to 6.5%. This sample was included in a study of patients and donors after allogeneic stem cell transplantation. Unmatched junction bases numbered 5, after V lost 4 bases and J lost 0 bases. From germline, CDR1 is SGHRS and CDR2 YFSETQ. The CDR3 totals 15 residues. The rearrangement links TRBV5-1 to TRBJ2-7; 9 nucleotides line up with TRBD1. Sequencing input: blood, either unsorted or a sorted T cell fraction (not recorded which). This receptor was identified in a human donor who was either an allogeneic HSCT recipient or a stem cell or donor lymphocyte infusion donor (not recorded which). It is not recorded whose cells these are; they may come from a transplant donor. CDR3: CASSRGQGYSYEQYF. For the CDR3, the DNA is TGCGCCAGCAGCAGGGGACAGGGCTACTCCTACGAGCAGTACTTC.